Following are 23 T cell receptor beta chains from one sample sequenced in a study of radiotherapy plus CTLA-4 blockade in lung cancer. Using immunoSEQ multiplex PCR, the repertoire was profiled, and TCRdb retains in-frame clones only, with some absent. The sample lists 80,000 or so clones, around 81% occurring once. The material was peripheral blood, obtained from a patient treated with radiotherapy plus ipilimumab. These receptors all stem from a human donor with non-small cell lung cancer who had a partial response to radiotherapy plus ipilimumab. Some clones in this sample may be carry-over from other donors' samples.

In its sample, this clone was seen once. The V gene is TRBV28, the J gene TRBJ2-5; 8 bases are shared with TRBD2. The assigned J gene may be wrong: the sequence end matches TRBJ2-7 better. Germline loops: CDR1 MDHEN, CDR2 SYDVKM. The CDR3 is 16 residues long. Written as DNA, the CDR3 is TGTGCCAGCAGTTTTTCCCTAGCGGGCCTCTCCTACGAGCAGTACTTC. Amino acids: CASSFSLAGLSYEQYF.

The rearrangement joins TRBV5-1 to TRBJ2-7; the match to TRBD2 covers 8 bases. The junction had 7 bases not matched to a gene; V was cut back by 0 bases and J by 2 bases. Germline loops: CDR1 SGHRS, CDR2 YFSETQ. CDR3 size: 16 residues. CDR3 sequence reads: CASSLDLTSDPYEQYF. As DNA, the CDR3 is TGCGCCAGCAGCTTGGATCTGACTAGCGACCCCTACGAGCAGTACTTC.

The J gene is TRBJ1-2, the V gene TRBV7-3; 7 positions agree with TRBD1. Trimming at V came to 5 bases and at J to 4 bases, leaving 10 bases not matched to a gene. The CDR3 is 15 amino acids. Germline V gene sequence: CDR1 SGHTA, CDR2 FQGTGA. Here the CDR3 reads CASSATGRSGYGYTF. In nucleotides, the CDR3 is TGTGCCAGCAGCGCGACAGGGCGGAGTGGCTATGGCTACACCTTC.

J is TRBJ2-5 and V is TRBV19, with 13 bases identical to TRBD2. V trimming: 3 bases; J trimming: 2 bases; junction bases outside the gene matches: 6. Germline-derived CDR1 and CDR2 are LNHDA and SQIVND (reference sequence). CDR3 length: 17 amino acids. The CDR3 sequence is CASSMQLAGGGQETQYF. As DNA, the CDR3 is TGTGCCAGTAGTATGCAACTAGCGGGGGGGGGACAAGAGACCCAGTACTTC.

V usage is TRBV6-1 and J usage is TRBJ1-4, with 7 nucleotides matching TRBD1. Per germline, CDR1 MNHNS and CDR2 SASEGT. The V segment lost 2 bases and the J segment 7 bases; nucleotides outside the gene matches: 7. This CDR3 has 15 amino acids. The chain's CDR3 is CASSEQGRGAEKLFF. The CDR3 nucleotides read TGTGCCAGCAGTGAACAGGGCAGGGGGGCTGAAAAACTGTTTTTT.

This chain connects TRBV29-1 to TRBJ2-7, with 7 bases lining up with TRBD1. The germline CDR1 and CDR2 sequences are SQVTM and ANQGSEA. The CDR3 sequence is 13 residues long. V lost 7 bases to trimming and J lost 6 bases; unmatched junction nucleotides: 12. The DNA for the CDR3 is TGCAGCGCCCGACCGACAGGGTCTGGCGAGCAGTACTTC. Protein: CSARPTGSGEQYF.

Only one count was recorded for this clone. The gene calls are TRBV5-4 and TRBJ1-6, with a tentative D call TRBD1 (6 bases). The CDR3 has 13 residues. Germline V gives CDR1 SGHNT, CDR2 YYREEE (reference sequence). Trimming took 0 bases from V and 14 from J, leaving 12 bases between them. The DNA for the CDR3 is TGTGCCAGCAGCTTGGAGCAGACAGGCACCCTCCACTTT. Its translation is CASSLEQTGTLHF. The complete variable domain, with remaining parts taken from reference TRBV5-4 and TRBJ1-6, reads ETGVTQSPTHLIKTRGQQVTLRCSSQSGHNTVSWYQQALGQGPQFIFQYYREEENGRGNFPPRFSGLQFPNYSSELNVNALELDDSALYLCASSLEQTGTLHFGNGTRLTVT.

V is TRBV23-1 and J is TRBJ1-1; D is undetermined. TRBV23-1 is labeled an ORF, and its function is uncertain. CDR3 size: 13 residues. Trimming took 3 bases from V and 4 from J, leaving 9 bases between them. CDR3 coding DNA: TGCGCCAGCAGTCATCGAGGAGGCACTGAAGCTTTCTTT. It encodes CASSHRGGTEAFF.

This sequence joins TRBV29-1 and TRBJ2-3; 7 bases match TRBD2. The CDR3 is 12 residues long. Germline CDR1 is SQVTM and CDR2 is ANQGSEA. The V gene end was trimmed by 2 bases and the J gene end by 4 bases; junction bases not matched to a gene: 0. The CDR3 sequence: CSVERGADTQYF. DNA for the CDR3: TGCAGCGTTGAACGGGGGGCAGATACGCAGTATTTT.

The chain employs TRBV5-8 and TRBJ2-1; possible D gene TRBD1, 6 bases. CDR1 is SGHTS and CDR2 is YDEGEE in the germline V gene. Trimming cost V 0 bases and J 4 bases, with 11 bases left between them. The CDR3 spans 15 residues. This CDR3 reads CASSLGGDRYNEQFF. CDR3 in DNA: TGTGCCAGCAGCTTGGGGGGAGACAGGTACAATGAGCAGTTCTTC.

This sequence joins TRBV6-6 and TRBJ1-1; 8 nucleotides match TRBD1. Germline V CDR1 and CDR2: MNHNY, SVGAGI (reference sequence). V lost 4 bases, J lost 4 bases, and 8 bases stayed unmatched. This CDR3 is built from 15 residues. The CDR3 spells CASSFSTGEGTEAFF. The CDR3 DNA reads as TGTGCCAGCAGTTTCTCGACAGGGGAGGGCACTGAAGCTTTCTTT.

The chain couples TRBV20-1 to TRBJ2-1; D ambiguous. The CDR3 is made up of 11 amino acids. Deletions cut 3 bases from V and 9 bases from J, with 9 bases between. CDR1 is DFQATT and CDR2 is SNEGSKA in the germline V gene (reference sequence). The CDR3 DNA reads TGCAGTGCTAGCTGGCCTGGTGAGCAGTTCTTC. As protein: CSASWPGEQFF.

The rearrangement joins TRBV28 to TRBJ1-5; the D gene is possibly TRBD1 (6 bases). V dropped 6 bases and J dropped 4 bases, with 13 bases sitting between them. CDR1 is MDHEN and CDR2 is SYDVKM in the germline V gene. The length of the CDR3 is 14 residues. The CDR3 sequence is CASRSTQGNQPQHF. The CDR3, as DNA: TGTGCCAGCAGATCGACACAGGGAAATCAGCCCCAGCATTTT. Complete variable domain (other parts from reference TRBV28 and TRBJ1-5): DVKVTQSSRYLVKRTGEKVFLECVQDMDHENMFWYRQDPGLGLRLIYFSYDVKMKEKGDIPEGYSVSREKKERFSLILESASTNQTSMYLCASRSTQGNQPQHFGDGTRLSIL.

The J gene is TRBJ1-1, the V gene TRBV15; no clear D gene. The CDR3 extends over 15 amino acids. V lost 0 bases, J lost 1 base, and 9 bases lay in between. From germline, CDR1 is LNHNV and CDR2 YYDKDF (reference sequence). The CDR3 spells CATSRDLAGNTEAFF. CDR3 DNA: TGTGCCACCAGCAGAGATCTTGCAGGGAACACTGAAGCTTTCTTT.

This rearrangement joins TRBV2 to TRBJ2-7; 7 bases fit TRBD1. Germline V lookup: CDR1 SNHLY, CDR2 FYNNEI. The junction had 3 bases not matched to a gene; V was cut back by 5 bases and J by 2 bases. The CDR3 totals 13 residues. The chain's CDR3 is CASSLDRTYEQYF. The DNA for the CDR3 is TGTGCCAGCAGTTTGGACAGGACCTACGAGCAGTACTTC.

V is TRBV11-2 and J is TRBJ2-5; 12 bases are a match to TRBD2. The better agreement between TRBJ2-7 and the DNA end casts doubt on the J call. Germline lookup yields CDR1 SGHAT and CDR2 FQNNGV. The CDR3 loop spans 16 amino acids. The CDR3 is CASSLDRTSGIHEQYF. The CDR3 DNA is TGTGCCAGCAGCTTAGATAGGACTAGCGGGATCCACGAGCAGTACTTC.

This clone was detected once. The chain uses TRBV4-2 and TRBJ1-2, with 7 bases identical to TRBD1. Trimming cost V 2 bases and J 7 bases; bases outside gene matches: 13. The germline gives CDR1 LGHNA, CDR2 YNFKEQ. CDR3 length: 16 residues. CDR3 loop: CASSQSNRQGGGGYTF. CDR3 coding DNA: TGTGCCAGCAGCCAATCCAACAGACAGGGAGGAGGTGGCTACACCTTC.

The CDR3 loop is CASSQGLAGLHSEQFF. In nucleotides, the CDR3 is TGTGCCAGCAGCCAAGGACTAGCGGGATTACACAGTGAGCAGTTCTTC. The V call is TRBV5-4, the J call TRBJ2-1, with 12 bases aligning to TRBD2. In germline, CDR1 is SGHNT, CDR2 YYREEE (reference sequence). The CDR3 runs to 16 residues. Trimming removed 4 bases from V and 9 bases from J; junction bases left unmatched: 11.

This clone came up once. V is TRBV7-6 and J is TRBJ2-4; no clear D. The CDR3 extends over 14 amino acids. From germline, CDR1 is SGHVS and CDR2 FNYEAQ. V lost 1 base and J lost 2, with 6 bases in between. This CDR3 reads CASSLGASKNIQYF. The CDR3 DNA reads TGTGCCAGCAGCTTAGGGGCTTCCAAAAACATTCAGTACTTC.

The chain links TRBV28 to TRBJ2-1; 12 nucleotides agree with TRBD2. There are 15 residues in the CDR3. The ends lost 2 bases at V and 6 bases at J; junction bases unmatched: 2. The germline V gene has CDR1 MDHEN and CDR2 SYDVKM. CDR3 loop: CASSLTSGGRNEQFF. In DNA form, the CDR3 reads TGTGCCAGCAGTTTAACTAGCGGGGGGCGCAATGAGCAGTTCTTC.

This chain connects TRBV10-3 to TRBJ1-3; 7 positions match TRBD1. The germline V gene encodes CDR1 ENHRY and CDR2 SYGVKD. The ends lost 8 bases at V and 3 bases at J; junction bases unmatched: 4. The CDR3 is 13 amino acids. This CDR3 reads CAIQGENGNTIYF. The CDR3 DNA reads as TGTGCCATCCAGGGGGAGAATGGAAACACCATATATTTT.

This chain links TRBV28 with TRBJ1-1, with D uncertain. CDR1 and CDR2 (germline): MDHEN, SYDVKM. The CDR3 runs 12 residues. The V gene lost 5 bases and the J gene lost 0 bases, with 4 bases spanning the gap. CDR3 nucleotides: TGTGCCAGCAGTCGGGTGAACACTGAAGCTTTCTTT. Residues: CASSRVNTEAFF.

The chain uses TRBV11-3 and TRBJ2-6; a weak D match, TRBD1 (7 bases). This CDR3 contains 15 residues. The V and J ends lost 7 bases and 2 bases respectively, with 12 bases between them. Germline V gene lookup returns CDR1 SGHNT and CDR2 YENEEA. The CDR3 region is CASTRGEAGANVLTF. The CDR3 DNA reads as TGTGCCAGCACCAGGGGGGAGGCTGGGGCCAACGTCCTGACTTTC. Combining the CDR3 with reference TRBV11-3 and TRBJ2-6 gives the whole variable domain EAGVVQSPRYKIIEKKQPVAFWCNPISGHNTLYWYLQNLGQGPELLIRYENEEAVDDSQLPKDRFSAERLKGVDSTLKIQPAELGDSAVYLCASTRGEAGANVLTFGAGSRLTVL.